These 23 T cell receptor beta chains were all obtained from the same sample, sequenced in a study of T cell responses to AZD1222 COVID-19 vaccine. Here immunoSEQ multiplex PCR was the method, and the copy in TCRdb shows in-frame clones only, minus some. The repertoire holds about 82,000 clones, with 70% to 90% as singletons. The specimen comprised peripheral blood, sampled 28 days after the second AZD1222 dose. Receptors were obtained from an adult who received the AZD1222 COVID-19 vaccine.

This chain joins TRBV3-1 (or the pseudogene TRBV3-2) and TRBJ1-5; no clear D gene. Trimming removed 5 bases at V and 7 bases at J, with 9 bases between. Germline V CDR1 and CDR2: LGHDT, YNNKEL (reference sequence). The CDR3 totals 12 residues. CDR3 in DNA: TGTGCCAGCAGCAGTCTAGGGCAGCCCCAGCATTTT. This codes for CASSSLGQPQHF.

The rearrangement links TRBV30 to TRBJ1-3; tentatively, D is TRBD1 (5 bases). Germline V gene sequence: CDR1 GTSNPN, CDR2 SVGIG (reference sequence). The CDR3 has 15 amino acids. Trimming stripped 0 bases from V and 0 bases from J, with 9 bases between. The CDR3 region is CAWSVQGGSGNTIYF. CDR3 nucleotides: TGTGCCTGGAGTGTCCAGGGAGGCTCTGGAAACACCATATATTTT.

This chain joins TRBV5-8 and TRBJ1-6; D is undetermined. Germline V CDR1 and CDR2: SGHTS, YDEGEE. V was pared by 4 bases and J by 7 bases, with 18 bases between. The CDR3 is 16 amino acids. The CDR3 bases are TGTGCCAGCAGCCCTCCTTCCGGGTTTGGCAATTCACCCCTCCACTTT. It codes for CASSPPSGFGNSPLHF.

The V and J genes are TRBV28 and TRBJ2-4; tentatively, D is TRBD2 (5 bases). From germline, CDR1 is MDHEN and CDR2 SYDVKM. This CDR3 comprises 14 residues. The germline V and J ends were trimmed by 5 bases and 1 base, with 9 bases remaining between them. The CDR3 reads CASSPQRAKNIQYF. DNA for the CDR3: TGTGCCAGCAGTCCGCAGCGGGCCAAAAACATTCAGTACTTC.

This chain uses TRBV30 with TRBJ2-7; maybe TRBD1 (7 bases). Germline values: CDR1 GTSNPN, CDR2 SVGIG (reference sequence). The CDR3 runs 12 residues. The V and J ends lost 0 bases and 8 bases respectively, with 11 bases between them. CDR3 DNA: TGTGCCTGGAGTGTTGCAGGGGGGAAGCAGTACGTC. It translates to CAWSVAGGKQYV.

The chain is built from TRBV5-4 and TRBJ1-2; TRBD1 might be the D (6 bases). CDR3 length: 17 residues. V was clipped by 4 bases and J by 1 base, with 20 bases between them. Germline V lookup: CDR1 SGHNT, CDR2 YYREEE (reference sequence). The chain's CDR3 is CASSPANRDIINYGYTF. The CDR3 DNA is TGTGCCAGCAGCCCGGCGAACCGGGACATTATTAACTATGGCTACACCTTC. The entire variable domain, with the rest obtained from reference TRBV5-4 and TRBJ1-2, is as follows: ETGVTQSPTHLIKTRGQQVTLRCSSQSGHNTVSWYQQALGQGPQFIFQYYREEENGRGNFPPRFSGLQFPNYSSELNVNALELDDSALYLCASSPANRDIINYGYTFGSGTRLTVV.

The chain recombines TRBV7-2 with TRBJ1-1, with TRBD1 matching 7 bases. The CDR3 sequence is 15 residues long. From germline, CDR1 is SGHTA and CDR2 FQGNSA. J lost 1 base, V lost 6 bases, and 8 bases had no gene match. The CDR3 region has the DNA TGTGCCAGCAGTTATACCGGGACAGAGAACACTGAAGCTTTCTTT. It is translated as CASSYTGTENTEAFF.

This chain joins TRBV4-2 and TRBJ2-2, with TRBD2 matching over 11 bases. This CDR3 is built from 17 residues. Per germline, CDR1 LGHNA and CDR2 YNFKEQ. V was pared by 0 bases and J by 6 bases, with 6 bases of the junction left unmatched. The CDR3 here is CASSQDYGTSGPGELFF. DNA for the CDR3: TGTGCCAGCAGCCAAGATTACGGGACTAGCGGTCCCGGGGAGCTGTTTTTT.

The gene calls are TRBV6-2 or TRBV6-3 and TRBJ2-2, with D unclear. The CDR3 loop spans 14 amino acids. Trimming stripped 4 bases from V and 4 bases from J, with 10 bases between. Germline CDR1 and CDR2: MNHEY and SVGEGT. CDR3 DNA: TGTGCCAGCAGTTTCCTAGACGGCACCGGGGAGCTGTTTTTT. This codes for CASSFLDGTGELFF.

The V gene is TRBV18, the J gene TRBJ1-1; D is uncertain. The V gene's germline CDR1 is KGHSH and CDR2 LQKENI. The length of the CDR3 is 14 residues. The ends were cut back, 6 bases at V and 8 bases at J, with 19 bases in the middle. CDR3 in amino acids: CASSPDVTAPEAFF. CDR3 bases: TGTGCCAGCTCCCCGGACGTTACCGCCCCCGAAGCTTTCTTT. Using reference TRBV18 and TRBJ1-1 for the parts outside the CDR3, the full variable domain is NAGVMQNPRHLVRRRGQEARLRCSPMKGHSHVYWYRQLPEEGLKFMVYLQKENIIDESGMPKERFSAEFPKEGPSILRIQQVVRGDSAAYFCASSPDVTAPEAFFGQGTRLTVV.

The V call is TRBV7-2, the J call TRBJ1-6; a possible D gene is TRBD1 (5 bases). The V end lost 5 bases, the J end lost 7 bases, and 15 bases lay between the germline ends. Per the germline V gene, CDR1 is SGHTA and CDR2 is FQGNSA. The CDR3 loop spans 15 amino acids. DNA of the CDR3: TGTGCCAGCAGCGCGACAGCCCTCCCCAATTCACCCCTCCACTTT. Its translation is CASSATALPNSPLHF.

The chain carries TRBV5-4 and TRBJ2-3, with D perhaps matching TRBD2 (6 bases). V was shortened by 3 bases and J by 6 bases, with 14 bases between the two germline ends. CDR3 length equals 14 residues. The germline CDR1 and CDR2 sequences are SGHNT and YYREEE (reference sequence). CDR3 residues: CASSSGGVADTQYF. The CDR3 nucleotides are TGTGCCAGCAGCTCAGGAGGGGTCGCTGATACGCAGTATTTT.

This clone was found once. This chain joins TRBV4-2 and TRBJ2-5, with D possibly TRBD2 on 6 matching bases. The germline V and J ends were trimmed by 1 base and 2 bases, with 14 bases remaining between them. The germline CDR1 and CDR2 sequences are LGHNA and YNFKEQ. The CDR3 runs 16 residues. In DNA, the CDR3 is TGTGCCAGCAGCCAAGCGAGAAGCGGGCGGCAAGAGACCCAGTACTTC. The encoded protein is CASSQARSGRQETQYF.

The CDR3 coding sequence is TGCGCCAGCAGTGAGATTCAGAGGGCCGGGGAGCTGTTTTTT. Amino acids: CASSEIQRAGELFF. The gene calls are TRBV10-2 and TRBJ2-2; D is possibly TRBD2 (5 bases). Between the trimmed V and J ends, which lost 2 bases and 6 bases, there was a span of 10 bases. The germline V gene has CDR1 WSHSY and CDR2 SAAADI. The CDR3 runs 14 residues.

This clone was observed a few times. V and J are TRBV19 and TRBJ2-5; weak D call: TRBD1 (6 bases). This CDR3 comprises 16 residues. The V gene lost 1 base and the J gene lost 2 bases, with 14 bases spanning the gap. Germline V gene lookup returns CDR1 LNHDA and CDR2 SQIVND (reference sequence). The CDR3 coding sequence is TGTGCCAGTAGTATAGGGGGGCAGGGCCTTCAAGAGACCCAGTACTTC. Protein: CASSIGGQGLQETQYF.

This chain joins TRBV2 and TRBJ1-2; TRBD1 matches at 8 bases. Per the germline V gene, CDR1 is SNHLY and CDR2 is FYNNEI. This CDR3 contains 12 residues. CDR3: CAAGQGSYGYTF. CDR3 DNA sequence: TGTGCGGCTGGACAGGGTTCCTATGGCTACACCTTC.

This chain connects TRBV5-5 to TRBJ1-1; D is possibly TRBD1 (6 bases). Germline assignment: CDR1 SGHKS and CDR2 YYEKEE (reference sequence). Deletions cut 3 bases from V and 5 bases from J, with 17 bases between. The CDR3 spans 15 residues. In nucleotides, the CDR3 is TGTGCCAGCAGCTCCCCCCGGCCTCAGGGGACTGAAGCTTTCTTT. This gives the protein CASSSPRPQGTEAFF.

CDR3 sequence: CASSLEGTSPLHF. The CDR3 DNA reads as TGTGCCAGCAGCTTAGAAGGGACTTCACCCCTCCACTTT. The genes are TRBV11-3 and TRBJ1-6; possibly TRBD1 for D (5 bases). CDR1 SGHNT and CDR2 YENEEA come from the germline V gene. There are 13 residues in the CDR3. The germline V and J ends were trimmed by 0 bases and 9 bases, with 6 bases remaining between them.

This chain connects TRBV4-3 to TRBJ1-6; no clear D gene. Germline V lookup: CDR1 LGHNA, CDR2 YSLEER. The CDR3 contains 13 residues. Trimming took off 0 bases at V and 11 bases at J, with 8 bases between the two ends. DNA of the CDR3: TGCGCCAGCAGCCAAGACAACGGAGCACCCCTCCACTTT. Protein product: CASSQDNGAPLHF.

This chain connects TRBV11-2 to TRBJ1-5; TRBD1 matches at 10 bases. CDR3 length: 15 amino acids. The ends lost 3 bases at V and 4 bases at J; junction bases unmatched: 3. Per germline, CDR1 SGHAT and CDR2 FQNNGV. The CDR3 region is CASSLTGGNNQPQHF. The CDR3 coding sequence is TGTGCCAGCAGCTTGACAGGGGGCAATAATCAGCCCCAGCATTTT.

The rearrangement links TRBV11-3 to TRBJ1-2; TRBD1 is a possible D gene (6 bases). Trimming took off 5 bases at V and 0 bases at J, with 7 bases between the two ends. The germline CDR1 and CDR2 sequences are SGHNT and YENEEA. The CDR3 runs 13 residues. CDR3 nucleotide sequence: TGTGCCAGCAGCCCAGGGGCTAACTATGGCTACACCTTC. This sequence encodes CASSPGANYGYTF. Supplemented by reference TRBV11-3 and TRBJ1-2, the full variable domain reads EAGVVQSPRYKIIEKKQPVAFWCNPISGHNTLYWYLQNLGQGPELLIRYENEEAVDDSQLPKDRFSAERLKGVDSTLKIQPAELGDSAVYLCASSPGANYGYTFGSGTRLTVV.

This clone was found once. The chain couples TRBV5-4 to TRBJ2-1, with 15 nucleotides matching TRBD2. This CDR3 is 17 amino acids long. Germline assignment: CDR1 SGHNT and CDR2 YYREEE (reference sequence). V was pared by 3 bases and J by 3 bases, with 4 bases of the junction left unmatched. CDR3 protein: CASSSGLAGGSYNEQFF. CDR3 nucleotide sequence: TGTGCCAGCAGCTCGGGACTAGCGGGAGGAAGCTACAATGAGCAGTTCTTC.

This chain joins TRBV24-1 and TRBJ2-1; D is perhaps TRBD1 or TRBD2 (6 bases each). CDR1 KGHDR and CDR2 SFDVKD come from the germline V gene. V shed 0 bases and J shed 12 bases, with 23 bases lying between them. This CDR3 region has 17 residues. CDR3 protein: CATSDLPQVGRGPRQFF. The CDR3 DNA is TGTGCCACCAGTGATTTGCCACAGGTCGGTCGGGGGCCACGGCAGTTCTTC.